What follows describes a single T cell receptor beta chain. No antigen is known for it. Germline assignment: CDR1 SQVTM and CDR2 ANQGSEA. The CDR3 spans 13 residues. The junction had 6 bases not matched to a gene; V was cut back by 7 bases and J by 4 bases. Measured with immunoSEQ multiplex PCR; TCRdb has only the in-frame clones, and not every one. The repertoire includes 120,000 or so clones, around nine tenths of them detected once, and 2% sits in the top ten. The sample comes from a study of cytomegalovirus exposure and HLA in healthy donors. Study-wide points: In vitro confirmation showed three CMV-associated chains to be CMV antigen specific.

The rearrangement links TRBV29-1 to TRBJ1-3; TRBD1 matches 8 bases. The sample consisted of PBMCs. The sequence was obtained from a woman aged 18-35 years in good health and CMV-seronegative. The CDR3 DNA reads as TGCAGCGCCTGGACAGGGAACGGAAACACCATATATTTT. Translated: CSAWTGNGNTIYF.